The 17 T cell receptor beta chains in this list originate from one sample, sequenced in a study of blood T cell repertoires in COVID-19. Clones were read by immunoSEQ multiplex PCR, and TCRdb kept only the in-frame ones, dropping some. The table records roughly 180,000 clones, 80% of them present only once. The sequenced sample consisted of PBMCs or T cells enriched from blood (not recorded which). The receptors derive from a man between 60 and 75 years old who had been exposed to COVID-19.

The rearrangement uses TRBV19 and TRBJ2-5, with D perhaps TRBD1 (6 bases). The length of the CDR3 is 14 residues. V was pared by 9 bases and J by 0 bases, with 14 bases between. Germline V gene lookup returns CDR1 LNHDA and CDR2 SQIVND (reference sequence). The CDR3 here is CASVDRIDQETQYF. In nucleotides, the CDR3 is TGTGCCAGCGTTGACAGGATAGACCAAGAGACCCAGTACTTC.

CDR3 in DNA: TGTGCCAGCAGAAACGGACTAGCGGGAGCAAGTCAAGAGACCCAGTACTTC. Its translation is CASRNGLAGASQETQYF. The J gene is TRBJ2-5, the V gene TRBV2; 13 nucleotides agree with TRBD2. Germline lookup yields CDR1 SNHLY and CDR2 FYNNEI. The CDR3 totals 17 residues. The V and J ends lost 6 bases and 2 bases, in that order; junction bases with no gene match: 9.

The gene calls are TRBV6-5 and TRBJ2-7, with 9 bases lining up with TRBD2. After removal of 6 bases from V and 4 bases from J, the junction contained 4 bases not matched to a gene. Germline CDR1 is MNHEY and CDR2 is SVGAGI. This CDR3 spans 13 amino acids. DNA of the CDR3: TGTGCCAGCAGACAGACTAGCGGTTACGAGCAGTACTTC. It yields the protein CASRQTSGYEQYF.

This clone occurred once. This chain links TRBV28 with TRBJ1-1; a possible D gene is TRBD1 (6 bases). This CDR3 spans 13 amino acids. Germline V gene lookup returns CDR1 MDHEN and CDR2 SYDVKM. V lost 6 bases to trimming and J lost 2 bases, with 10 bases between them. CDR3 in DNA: TGTGCCAGCAGGGGGGCGAAAAACACTGAAGCTTTCTTT. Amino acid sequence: CASRGAKNTEAFF. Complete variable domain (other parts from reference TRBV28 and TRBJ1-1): DVKVTQSSRYLVKRTGEKVFLECVQDMDHENMFWYRQDPGLGLRLIYFSYDVKMKEKGDIPEGYSVSREKKERFSLILESASTNQTSMYLCASRGAKNTEAFFGQGTRLTVV.

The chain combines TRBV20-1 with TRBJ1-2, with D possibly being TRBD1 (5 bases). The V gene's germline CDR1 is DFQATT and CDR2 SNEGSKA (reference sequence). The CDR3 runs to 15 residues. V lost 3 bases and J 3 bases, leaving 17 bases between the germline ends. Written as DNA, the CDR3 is TGCAGTGCTAGTAAAATGCAGGGAAGCCACTATGGCTACACCTTC. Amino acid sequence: CSASKMQGSHYGYTF.

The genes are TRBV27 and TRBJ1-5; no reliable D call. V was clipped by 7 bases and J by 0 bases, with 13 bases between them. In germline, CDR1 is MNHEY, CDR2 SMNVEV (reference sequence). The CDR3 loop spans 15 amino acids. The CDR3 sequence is CASTPSGSSNQPQHF. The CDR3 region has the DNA TGTGCCAGCACTCCTAGCGGCAGTAGCAATCAGCCCCAGCATTTT.

CDR3 protein: CASTLGLRGKLFF. The CDR3 region has the DNA TGTGCCAGCACCCTGGGCTTACGGGGAAAACTGTTTTTT. The chain combines TRBV3-1 (or the pseudogene TRBV3-2) with TRBJ1-4; D call uncertain. V lost 7 bases and J lost 10, with 16 bases in between. CDR3 size: 13 residues. Germline-derived CDR1 and CDR2 are LGHDT and YNNKEL (reference sequence).

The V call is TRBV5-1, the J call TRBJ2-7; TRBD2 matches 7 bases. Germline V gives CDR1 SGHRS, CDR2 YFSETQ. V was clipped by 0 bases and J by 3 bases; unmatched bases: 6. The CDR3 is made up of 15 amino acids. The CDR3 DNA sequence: TGCGCCAGCAGCTTGGAGCGGGGCTATCACTACGAGCAGTACTTC. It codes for CASSLERGYHYEQYF.

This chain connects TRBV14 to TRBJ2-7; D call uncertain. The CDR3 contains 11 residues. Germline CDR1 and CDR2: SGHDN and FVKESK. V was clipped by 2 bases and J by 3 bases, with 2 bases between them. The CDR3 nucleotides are TGTGCCAGCAGCCAACACTACGAGCAGTACTTC. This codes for CASSQHYEQYF.

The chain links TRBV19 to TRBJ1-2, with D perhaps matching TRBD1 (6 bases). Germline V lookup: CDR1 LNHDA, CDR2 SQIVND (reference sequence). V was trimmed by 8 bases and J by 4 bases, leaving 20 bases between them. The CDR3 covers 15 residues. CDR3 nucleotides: TGTGCCAGTCGAGCGCTGTCAGGGGTGGCCTATGGCTACACCTTC. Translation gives CASRALSGVAYGYTF.

The CDR3 loop is CASSLGFSLGTGSYGYTF. DNA for the CDR3: TGTGCCAGCAGCTTAGGTTTTTCGTTGGGAACAGGGAGCTATGGCTACACCTTC. V usage is TRBV11-2 and J usage is TRBJ1-2; D perhaps matches TRBD1 (6 bases). Trimming took off 1 base at V and 4 bases at J, with 22 bases between the two ends. In germline, CDR1 is SGHAT, CDR2 FQNNGV. The CDR3 is 18 amino acids.

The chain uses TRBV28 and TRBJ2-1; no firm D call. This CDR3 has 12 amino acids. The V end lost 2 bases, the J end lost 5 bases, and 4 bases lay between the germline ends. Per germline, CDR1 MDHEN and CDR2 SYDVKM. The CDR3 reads CASSLRHNEQFF. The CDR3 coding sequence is TGTGCCAGCAGTTTACGTCACAATGAGCAGTTCTTC.

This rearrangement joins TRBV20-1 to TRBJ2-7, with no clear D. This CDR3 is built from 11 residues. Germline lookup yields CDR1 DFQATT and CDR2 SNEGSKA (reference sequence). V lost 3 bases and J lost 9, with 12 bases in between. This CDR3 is CSARIGLRQYF. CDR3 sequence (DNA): TGCAGTGCTAGGATCGGGTTGCGGCAGTACTTC.

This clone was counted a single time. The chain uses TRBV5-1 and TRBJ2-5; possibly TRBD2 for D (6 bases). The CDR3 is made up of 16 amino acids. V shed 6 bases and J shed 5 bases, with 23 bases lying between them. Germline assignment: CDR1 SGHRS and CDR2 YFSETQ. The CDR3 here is CASTLGGSRVRETQYF. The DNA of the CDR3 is TGCGCCAGCACCCTCGGGGGATCTCGAGTCCGGGAGACCCAGTACTTC.

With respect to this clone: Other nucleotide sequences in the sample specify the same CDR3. Here the CDR3 DNA reads TGTGCCAGCAGCGTAGCCGGTAACTATGGCTACACCTTC. It specifies CASSVAGNYGYTF. The J gene is TRBJ1-2, the V gene TRBV9; D uncertain. The V end lost 0 bases, the J end lost 1 base, and 4 bases lay between the germline ends. Germline V CDR1 and CDR2: SGDLS, YYNGEE. The CDR3 has 13 residues. The full variable domain, completed using reference TRBV9 and TRBJ1-2, is DSGVTQTPKHLITATGQRVTLRCSPRSGDLSVYWYQQSLDQGLQFLIQYYNGEERAKGNILERFSAQQFPDLHSELNLSSLELGDSALYFCASSVAGNYGYTFGSGTRLTVV.

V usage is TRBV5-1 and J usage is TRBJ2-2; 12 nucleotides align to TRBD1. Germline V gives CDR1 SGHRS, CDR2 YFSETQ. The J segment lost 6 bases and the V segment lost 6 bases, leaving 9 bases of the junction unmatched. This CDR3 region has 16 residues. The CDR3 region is CASNQAGQGASGELFF. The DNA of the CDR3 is TGCGCCAGCAACCAGGCGGGACAGGGGGCCTCCGGGGAGCTGTTTTTT.

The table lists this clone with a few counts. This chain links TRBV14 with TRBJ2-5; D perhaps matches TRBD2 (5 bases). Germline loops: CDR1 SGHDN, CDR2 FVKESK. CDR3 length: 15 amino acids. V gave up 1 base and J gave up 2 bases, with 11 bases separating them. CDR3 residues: CASSQGTRAQETQYF. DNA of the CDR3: TGTGCCAGCAGCCAAGGGACGAGGGCACAAGAGACCCAGTACTTC.